This T cell receptor (beta chain) came from a study of cytomegalovirus exposure and HLA in healthy donors. In nominal health when sampled, donors likely had unrecorded immune exposures nonetheless. The PCR had 60 Vbeta and 13 Jbeta primers. Here immunoSEQ multiplex PCR was the method, and the copy in TCRdb shows in-frame clones only, minus some. Of over 150,000 clones in the sample, roughly 84% were seen once. V was clipped by 4 bases and J by 0 bases, with 9 bases between them. The CDR3 contains 14 residues. The germline V gene encodes CDR1 KGHSH and CDR2 LQKENI. The chain recombines TRBV18 with TRBJ1-2, with D maybe TRBD1 (5 bases). The receptor's source is a girl under three years old in good health and CMV-seronegative. The sample consisted of PBMCs. CDR3 coding DNA: TGTGCCAGCTCACTGACAGTCTCTAACTATGGCTACACCTTC. It yields the protein CASSLTVSNYGYTF.